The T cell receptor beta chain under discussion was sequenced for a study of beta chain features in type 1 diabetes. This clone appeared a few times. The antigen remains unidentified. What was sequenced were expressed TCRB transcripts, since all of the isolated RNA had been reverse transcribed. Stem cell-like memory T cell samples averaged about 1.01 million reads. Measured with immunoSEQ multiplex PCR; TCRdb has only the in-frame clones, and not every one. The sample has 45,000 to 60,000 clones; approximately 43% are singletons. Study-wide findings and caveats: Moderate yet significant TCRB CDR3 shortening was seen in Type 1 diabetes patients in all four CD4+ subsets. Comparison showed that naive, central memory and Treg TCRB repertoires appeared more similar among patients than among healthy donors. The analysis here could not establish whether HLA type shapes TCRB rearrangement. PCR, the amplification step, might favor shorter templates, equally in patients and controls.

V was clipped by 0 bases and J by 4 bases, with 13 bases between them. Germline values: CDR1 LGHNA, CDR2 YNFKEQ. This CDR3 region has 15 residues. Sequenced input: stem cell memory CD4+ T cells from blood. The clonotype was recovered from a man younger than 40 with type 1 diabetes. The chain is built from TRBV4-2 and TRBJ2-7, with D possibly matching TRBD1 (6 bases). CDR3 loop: CASSQDVDSLYEQYF. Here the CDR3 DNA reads TGTGCCAGCAGCCAAGATGTGGACAGCCTATACGAGCAGTACTTC.